Here is one TCR beta chain with its context. Its specific antigen is unknown. Qualities for individual bases were not recorded, and no much larger clone is one base off. Collaborating institutions collected whole blood in K2EDTA tubes following their own protocols. For TCRbeta analysis, collaborators shipped samples as frozen whole blood, isolated PBMCs, or DNA extracted from either of those sample types. CDR1 and CDR2, looked up from the germline V gene, are MNHEY and SVGAGI. The CDR3 spans 13 residues, from the cysteine through the phenylalanine. Here the CDR3 DNA is all that survives: 39 bases in frame from base 1. The trim is 6 bases for V and 8 bases for J, with a gap of 16 bases between the germline ends. TCRbeta CDR3 regions were amplified from genomic DNA using the immunoSEQ Assay, a bias-controlled multiplex PCR. Per the source publication's procedure: The number of nucleated cells in each sample was estimated by amplification of reference gene primers within the assay. Sequence reads were collapsed and filtered to measure the absolute abundance of every unique TCRbeta CDR3 rearrangement. For each sample, productive Simpson clonality was calculated as the square root of Simpson's diversity index across productive rearrangements. Here the immuneACCESS table is served through TCRdb, limited to in-frame sequences with V and J called. Missing clones are a known gap in these copies; in checked studies unresolved V genes cover under half, and the rest lacks a known reason. V and J calls and clone size are given by that table; D and trimming were obtained from the DNA. Recorded for this sample are more than 150,000 clones; approximately 91% of them occurred a single time. The top ten clonotypes cover roughly 2.2% of the sample.

This sample was taken from a study of blood T cell repertoires in COVID-19 (dated by TCRdb to the early 2020s). About the full investigation: Samples covering the acute and convalescent phases of COVID-19 were provided by collaborators in the United States, Italy and Spain. The repertoires were released in a freely available public database intended as a resource for research on the immune response to SARS-CoV-2. Deeply sampled blood TCRbeta repertoires from subjects exposed to, actively infected with, or recovered from COVID-19 were included in the dataset. The material from the prospective study consisted of cDNA or gDNA derived from T cells, B-cell-depleted T cells, or PBMCs. Samples were obtained from the ongoing ImmuneRACE study (first 160 participants) and from about 1,300 subjects provided by 6 global collaborators. The sample metadata nearly always contained a de-identified subject ID, COVID-19 status, age in years and sex. HLA class I and class II types, where available, came from metadata supplied by the sample provider rather than from assay-based typing.

Results and caveats for the whole study, not just this receptor: The amount of clinical and demographic metadata varied by source and participant and was provided uncurated.

The specimen was peripheral blood. The sequence came from a woman in her 70s with acute or convalescent COVID-19. Recombination connected TRBV6-5 to TRBJ1-2; too little of a D gene remains to name it. The CDR3 is CASRPPHAGGYTF. In nucleotide form, the sequence is TGTGCCAGCAGACCCCCCCATGCCGGGGGCTACACCTTC.